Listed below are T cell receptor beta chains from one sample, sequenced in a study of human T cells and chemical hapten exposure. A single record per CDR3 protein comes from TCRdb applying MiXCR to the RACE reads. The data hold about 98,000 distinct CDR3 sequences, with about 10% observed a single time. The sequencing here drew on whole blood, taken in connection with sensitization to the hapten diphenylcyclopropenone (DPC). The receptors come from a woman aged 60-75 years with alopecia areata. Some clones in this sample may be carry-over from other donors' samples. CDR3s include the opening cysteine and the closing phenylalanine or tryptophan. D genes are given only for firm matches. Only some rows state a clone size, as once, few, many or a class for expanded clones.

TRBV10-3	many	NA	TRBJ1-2	TGTGCCATCCTCAATGGGGGCAATGGCTACACCTTC	CAILNGGNGYTF
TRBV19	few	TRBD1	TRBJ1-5	TGTGCCAGTAAGGACAGGGGGCAGCAGCCCCAGCATTTT	CASKDRGQQPQHF
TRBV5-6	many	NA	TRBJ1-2	TGTGCCAGCAGCTTGGAGGACGGCTATGGCTACACCTTC	CASSLEDGYGYTF
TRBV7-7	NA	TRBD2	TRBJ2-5	TGTGCTAGCGGGTGGAAAGAGACCCAGTACTTC	CASGWKETQYF
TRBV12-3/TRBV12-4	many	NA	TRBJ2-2	TGTGCCAGCAACACTATCAACGCGAACACCGGGGAGCTGTTTTTT	CASNTINANTGELFF
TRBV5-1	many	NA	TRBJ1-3	TGCGCCAGCAGCACCCAGGGACCCCATGAAGGAAACACCATATATTTT	CASSTQGPHEGNTIYF
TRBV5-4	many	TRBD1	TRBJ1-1	TGTGCCAGCAGCTTGGCGTCCAGGGGGCTACATGAAGCTTTCTTT	CASSLASRGLHEAFF
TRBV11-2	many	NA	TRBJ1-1	TGTGCCAGCAGCTTAGCCGGAGTGGACACTGAAGCTTTCTTT	CASSLAGVDTEAFF
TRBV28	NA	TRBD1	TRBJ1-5	TGTGCCAGCAGCCACGGGACAGGGAGCAATCAGCCCCAGCATTTT	CASSHGTGSNQPQHF
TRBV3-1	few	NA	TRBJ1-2	TGTGCCAGCAGCCATTCGGGGAATATTCCAAGATCTAACTATGGCTACACCTTC	CASSHSGNIPRSNYGYTF
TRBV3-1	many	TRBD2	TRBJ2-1	TGTGCCAGCAGCCAAGCTTCGGGGGGTTACAATGAGCAGTTCTTC	CASSQASGGYNEQFF
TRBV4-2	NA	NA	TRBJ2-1	TGTGCCAGCAGCCAAGACGGTGGACCCGGGGCCTACAATGAGCAGTTCTTC	CASSQDGGPGAYNEQFF
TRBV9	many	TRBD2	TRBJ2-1	TGTGCCAGCAGCGATAGCGGGGGGGCCCACAATGAGCAGTTCTTC	CASSDSGGAHNEQFF
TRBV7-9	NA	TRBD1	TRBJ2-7	TGTGCCAGCAGAGTCGAGGGGACAGACTACGAGCAGTACTTC	CASRVEGTDYEQYF
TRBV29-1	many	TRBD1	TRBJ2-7	TGCAGCGCTGGGACAGGGCCCTTCTCCTACGAGCAGTACTTC	CSAGTGPFSYEQYF
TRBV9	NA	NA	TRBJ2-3	TGTGCCAGCAGCGTAGCTTCGGACCCAGTAGATACGCAGTATTTT	CASSVASDPVDTQYF
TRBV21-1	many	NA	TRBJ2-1	TGTGCCAGCAGCAGGCGTTGGGGCAGCCCCTACAATGAGCAGTTCTTC	CASSRRWGSPYNEQFF
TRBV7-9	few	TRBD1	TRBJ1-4	TGTGCCAGCAGCCTCACCTCCGGGACAGGGGGTGAAAAACTGTTTTTT	CASSLTSGTGGEKLFF
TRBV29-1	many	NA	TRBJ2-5	TGCAGCGTAGCCGGACAGCAAGAGACCCAGTACTTC	CSVAGQQETQYF
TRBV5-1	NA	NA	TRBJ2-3	TGCGCCAGCAGCTTCCCCGGGGAGGATACGCAGTATTTT	CASSFPGEDTQYF
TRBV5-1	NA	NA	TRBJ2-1	TGCGCCAGCAGCTTGGGGGGACGGCCGTACAATGAGCAGTTCTTC	CASSLGGRPYNEQFF
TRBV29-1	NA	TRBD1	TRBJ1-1	TGCAGCGTTCGCACCGGGACAGGGGTTTATGAAGCTTTCTTT	CSVRTGTGVYEAFF
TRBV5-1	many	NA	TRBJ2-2	TGCGCCAGCAGCCAACTACAGGCCCACGCCGGGGAGCTGTTTTTT	CASSQLQAHAGELFF
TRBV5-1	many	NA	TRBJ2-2	TGCGCCAGCAGCTTGGAGGTTGTCACACTGAACACCGGGGAGCTGTTTTTT	CASSLEVVTLNTGELFF
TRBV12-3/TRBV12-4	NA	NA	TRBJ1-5	TGTGCCAGCAGGGGATCAGGGAATCAGCCCCAGCATTTT	CASRGSGNQPQHF
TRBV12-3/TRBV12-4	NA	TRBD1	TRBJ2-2	TGTGCCAGCAGTCCGTGGGACAGCCTCACCGGGGAGCTGTTTTTT	CASSPWDSLTGELFF
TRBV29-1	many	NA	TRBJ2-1	TGCGGACCTGGGACTTCAGTTGGAGGGAATGAGCAGTTCTTC	CGPGTSVGGNEQFF
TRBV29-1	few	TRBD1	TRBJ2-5	TGCAGCGTGAAGGCTGGGACAGGTCAAGAGACCCAGTACTTC	CSVKAGTGQETQYF
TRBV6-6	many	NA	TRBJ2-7	TGTGCCAGCAGTTACCGCGCGGACTCCTACGAGCAGTACTTC	CASSYRADSYEQYF
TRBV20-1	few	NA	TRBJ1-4	TGCAGTGCTCTCCCCGGGGGTTATAATGAAAAACTGTTTTTT	CSALPGGYNEKLFF
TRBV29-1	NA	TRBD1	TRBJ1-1	TGCAGCGGTGGCCCCGGGACAGGGACTTTCTTT	CSGGPGTGTFF
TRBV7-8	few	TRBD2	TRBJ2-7	TGTGCCAGCAGCTTAGTAATTAGTCCTAGCGGGGAATACGAGCAGTACTTC	CASSLVISPSGEYEQYF
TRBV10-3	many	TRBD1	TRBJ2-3	TGTGCCATCAGCACGGACAGGGGAGATTCAGATACGCAGTATTTT	CAISTDRGDSDTQYF
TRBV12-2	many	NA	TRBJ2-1	TGTGCAAGTCGCTTAGGGGGAAGGTGGGACTACATGTCCCATGAGCAGTTCTTC	CASRLGGRWDYMSHEQFF
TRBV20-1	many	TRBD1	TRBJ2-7	TGCAGTGCTCTAAGGACAGGGAGTTACGAGCAGTACTTC	CSALRTGSYEQYF
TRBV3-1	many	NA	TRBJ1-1	TGTGCCAGCAGCCAAGGTGTTAACACTGAAGCTTTCTTT	CASSQGVNTEAFF
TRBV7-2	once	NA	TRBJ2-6	TGTGCCAGCAGCTTGGAGGGCGGCAGGCGGACGTACTCTGGGGCCAACGTCCTGACTTTC	CASSLEGGRRTYSGANVLTF
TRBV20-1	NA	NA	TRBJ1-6	TGCAGTGCTAGCAGGGACGAAAATTCACCCCTCCACTTT	CSASRDENSPLHF
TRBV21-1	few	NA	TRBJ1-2	TGTGCCAGCAGCACCAGGGACGGGGCGGCGGGCTACACCTTC	CASSTRDGAAGYTF
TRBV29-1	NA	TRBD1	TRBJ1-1	TGCAGCGTTGAATGGGGACAGGGGGGGACTGAAGCTTTCTTT	CSVEWGQGGTEAFF
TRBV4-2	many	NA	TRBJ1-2	TGTGCCAGCAGCCAAGATCTGACACAATCCTATGGCTACACCTTC	CASSQDLTQSYGYTF
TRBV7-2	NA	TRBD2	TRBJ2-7	TGTGCCAGCAGCTTCTCCCCTCCTAGCGGGGGGTTAGACTACGAGCAGTACTTC	CASSFSPPSGGLDYEQYF
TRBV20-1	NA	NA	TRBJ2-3	TGCAGTGCTAGAGATCCCCCAGGGAGGAGCACAGATACGCAGTATTTT	CSARDPPGRSTDTQYF
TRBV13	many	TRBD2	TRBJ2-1	TGTGCCAGCAGCTCCACGCGGGGGGGCATCTATGAGCAGTTCTTC	CASSSTRGGIYEQFF
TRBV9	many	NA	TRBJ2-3	TGTGCCAGCAGCGTAGGGATCGCTTTCACAGATACGCAGTATTTT	CASSVGIAFTDTQYF
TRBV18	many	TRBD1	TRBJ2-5	TGTGCCAGCAAGGACAGGGCAGGAGAGACCCAGTACTTC	CASKDRAGETQYF
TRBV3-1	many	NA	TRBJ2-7	TGTGCCAGCAGCCAGGCTGAACTGGAGCAGTACTTC	CASSQAELEQYF
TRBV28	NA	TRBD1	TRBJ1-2	TGTGCCAGCAGACCGGGACAGGGGGCAGGCTATGGCTACACCTTC	CASRPGQGAGYGYTF
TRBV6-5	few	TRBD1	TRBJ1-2	TGTGCCAGCAGTTACTCGGACAGGCTAAATGGCTACACCTTC	CASSYSDRLNGYTF
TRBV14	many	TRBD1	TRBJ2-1	TGTGCCAGCAGAAGGACAGGGGGTACATACAATGAGCAGTTCTTC	CASRRTGGTYNEQFF
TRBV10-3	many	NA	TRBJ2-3	TGTGCCATCATGCTCGGACCCACAGATACGCAGTATTTT	CAIMLGPTDTQYF
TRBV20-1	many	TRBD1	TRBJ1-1	TGCAGTGCTACGACAGGGGGGGACACTGAAGCTTTCTTT	CSATTGGDTEAFF
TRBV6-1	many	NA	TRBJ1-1	TGTGCCAGCAGTGAATTTGGGACCCTCAACACTGAAGCTTTCTTT	CASSEFGTLNTEAFF
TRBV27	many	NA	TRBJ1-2	TGTGCCAGCAAATTTCGTCGGGGGGCCGATCAGGGGTGGTTAAACTATGGCTACACCTTC	CASKFRRGADQGWLNYGYTF